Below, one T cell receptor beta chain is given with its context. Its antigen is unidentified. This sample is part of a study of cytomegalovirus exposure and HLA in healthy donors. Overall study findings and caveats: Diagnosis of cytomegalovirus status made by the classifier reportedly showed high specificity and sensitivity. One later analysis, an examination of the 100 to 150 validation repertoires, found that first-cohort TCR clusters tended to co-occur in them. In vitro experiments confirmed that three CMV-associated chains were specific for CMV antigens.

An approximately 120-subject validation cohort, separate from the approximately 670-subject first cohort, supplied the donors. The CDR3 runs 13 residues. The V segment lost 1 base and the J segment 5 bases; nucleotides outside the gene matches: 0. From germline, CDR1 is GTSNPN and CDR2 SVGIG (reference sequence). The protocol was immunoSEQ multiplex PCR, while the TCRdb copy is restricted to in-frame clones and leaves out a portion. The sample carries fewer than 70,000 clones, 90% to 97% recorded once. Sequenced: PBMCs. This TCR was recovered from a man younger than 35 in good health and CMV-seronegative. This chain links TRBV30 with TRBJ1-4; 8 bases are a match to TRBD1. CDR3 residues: CAWSDRGNEKLFF. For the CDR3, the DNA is TGTGCCTGGAGTGACAGGGGGAATGAAAAACTGTTTTTT.